Reported below is one TCR beta chain. CD45RO-negative cells were positively selected for CCR7, leaving out terminally differentiated effector memory CD45RA+ cells. Caucasian adults living in Nashville, Tennessee, provided all samples. The method was immunoSEQ multiplex PCR; TCRdb's version includes in-frame clones alone and lacks a portion of them. Counted here are about 2.1 million clones, around 95% occurring once; the ten biggest clones make up about 1.7%. The data belong to a study of shared clonotypes between healthy human individuals. The sequencing sample was made of naive CD8+ T cells from PBMCs. The source is a man younger than 35 in good health. Some clones in this sample may be carry-over from other donors' samples.

The CDR3 sequence is CASRNGNQPQHF. The CDR3 bases are TGTGCCAGCAGAAACGGCAATCAGCCCCAGCATTTT. The chain combines TRBV7-9 with TRBJ1-5; D remains unclear. Between the trimmed V and J ends, which lost 6 bases and 2 bases, there was a span of 5 bases. Germline V lookup: CDR1 SEHNR, CDR2 FQNEAQ (reference sequence). The CDR3 has 12 amino acids.